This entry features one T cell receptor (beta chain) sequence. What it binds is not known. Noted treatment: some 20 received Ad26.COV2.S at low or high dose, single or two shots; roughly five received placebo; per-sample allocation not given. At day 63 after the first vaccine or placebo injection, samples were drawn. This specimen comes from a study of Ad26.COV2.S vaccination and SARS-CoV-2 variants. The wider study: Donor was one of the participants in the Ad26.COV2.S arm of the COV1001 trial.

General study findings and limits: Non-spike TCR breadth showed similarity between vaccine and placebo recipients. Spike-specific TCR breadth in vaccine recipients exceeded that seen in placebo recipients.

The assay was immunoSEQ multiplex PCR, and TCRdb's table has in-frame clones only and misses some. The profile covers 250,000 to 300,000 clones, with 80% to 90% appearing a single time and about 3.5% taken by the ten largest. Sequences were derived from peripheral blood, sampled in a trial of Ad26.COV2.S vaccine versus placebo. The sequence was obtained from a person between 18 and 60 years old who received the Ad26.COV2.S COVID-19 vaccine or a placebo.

The CDR3 sequence: CASRLRGGSYNEQFF. CDR3 nucleotide sequence: TGTGCCAGTAGACTCCGCGGGGGATCCTACAATGAGCAGTTCTTC. V usage is TRBV7-9 and J usage is TRBJ2-1, with 7 bases that match TRBD2. Germline V gives CDR1 SEHNR, CDR2 FQNEAQ (reference sequence). CDR3 length equals 15 residues. Trimming at V came to 9 bases and at J to 1 base, leaving 9 bases not matched to a gene.